This T cell receptor beta chain was obtained from a study of blood T cells in healthy people across ages. Sample-barcoded 5' priming and a J-beta primer mix drove a second PCR of about 6 to 11 cycles. TCRdb called the 5' RACE reads again in MiXCR, with one record for every CDR3 protein. The sample lists around 1,700,000 distinct CDR3 sequences, 28% occurring once. CDR1 is MNHNS, CDR2 SASEGT, per germline. The CDR3 has 14 amino acids. Trimming took off 10 bases at V and 6 bases at J, with 16 bases between the two ends. This clonotype came up a few times. The genes are TRBV6-1 and TRBJ1-6; no reliable D call. Material: blood. The clonotype comes from a woman aged 25 to 45 in good health. The CDR3 loop reads CAIALDVVNSPLHF. In DNA form, the CDR3 reads TGTGCCATCGCCCTGGACGTAGTTAATTCACCCCTCCACTTT.